The clone carrying this T cell receptor beta chain was seen just once. Its cognate antigen is unknown. Graves' hyperthyroidism showing no ophthalmopathy progression within 18 months was considered stable. The data derive from a study of T cells in Graves' hyperthyroidism and ophthalmopathy. Study-wide context: Before treatment of any kind, peripheral blood was taken at initial diagnosis. Study results and limitations: Also found in blood were most expanded thyroid clonotypes above 0.001.

TCR beta CDR3 sequences were amplified from RNA transcripts. First-round RT-PCR with HTBI primers amplified the TCR CDR3 region. From the multiplex PCR reads, TCRdb called clonotypes with MiXCR, one entry per CDR3 protein. This sample yields roughly 700,000 distinct CDR3 sequences, of which 13% to 15% are seen a single time; 9.5% to 13% belongs to the top ten. Germline values: CDR1 LGHNA, CDR2 YSLEER. V was pared by 2 bases and J by 0 bases, with 11 bases of the junction left unmatched. There are 19 residues in the CDR3. J is TRBJ2-1 and V is TRBV4-3; TRBD1 matches 9 bases. The sequencing input was blood. This sequence originates from a woman aged 18-35 years with Graves' hyperthyroidism. Here the CDR3 reads CASSQLPGQGFFSYNEQFF. CDR3 in DNA: TGCGCCAGCAGCCAACTCCCGGGACAGGGATTTTTCTCCTACAATGAGCAGTTCTTC.